Included here is one T cell receptor beta chain sequence, with context. Looked up from germline, CDR1 is DFQATT and CDR2 is SNEGSKA (reference sequence). Trimming stripped 1 base from V and 2 bases from J, with 9 bases between. The CDR3 covers 13 residues. From the 5' RACE reads, TCRdb called clonotypes with MiXCR, one entry per CDR3 protein. In the table there are 340,000 or so distinct CDR3 sequences, roughly 15% of which are singletons. The entry originates in a study of CD8 T cells in ankylosing spondylitis. Specimen: blood, either unsorted or a sorted T cell fraction (not recorded which). The clonotype was recovered from a male donor with ankylosing spondylitis or in good health (not recorded which). V usage is TRBV20-1 and J usage is TRBJ2-7, with a possible D match to TRBD1 (5 bases). The CDR3 is CSARVPGTYEQYF. The CDR3, as DNA: TGCAGTGCTAGAGTCCCAGGGACCTACGAGCAGTACTTC.